The next 9 T cell receptor beta chains were all read from a single sample in a study of neoadjuvant nivolumab and ipilimumab in lung cancer. Using immunoSEQ multiplex PCR, the repertoire was profiled, and TCRdb retains in-frame clones only, with some absent. This sample carries approximately 30,000 clones, roughly 80% of them seen once, and the ten largest clones take 7% to 10%. This specimen consisted of tumor tissue, obtained after neoadjuvant nivolumab, alone or with ipilimumab, at or shortly before surgery. All receptors come from an adult with non-small cell lung cancer.

The table lists this clone with a few counts. V and J are TRBV5-1 and TRBJ2-7; possibly TRBD1 for D (5 bases). Germline V gives CDR1 SGHRS, CDR2 YFSETQ. Trimming cost V 4 bases and J 0 bases, with 11 bases left between them. The CDR3 totals 14 residues. CDR3 DNA: TGCGCCAGCAGCCCCTCCAGGGCCTCCTACGAGCAGTACTTC. Translation gives CASSPSRASYEQYF.

The V call is TRBV27, the J call TRBJ1-1, with 8 positions matching TRBD1. The germline gives CDR1 MNHEY, CDR2 SMNVEV (reference sequence). Germline trimming cut 7 bases from V and 4 bases from J; bases unmatched to any gene: 17. The CDR3 spans 17 residues. The CDR3 loop is CASTDRAGGMSRTEAFF. CDR3 bases: TGTGCCAGCACTGATAGGGCAGGGGGCATGTCACGCACTGAAGCTTTCTTT.

This sequence joins TRBV7-9 and TRBJ2-5; D is perhaps TRBD2 (6 bases). The CDR3 sequence is 14 residues long. Germline V lookup: CDR1 SEHNR, CDR2 FQNEAQ (reference sequence). Trimming removed 3 bases at V and 0 bases at J, with 8 bases between. CDR3 region: CASSLTRDQETQYF. In DNA form, the CDR3 reads TGTGCCAGCAGCTTGACTAGGGACCAAGAGACCCAGTACTTC.

The V and J genes are TRBV30 and TRBJ2-3, with D perhaps TRBD1 (6 bases). CDR3 length: 15 residues. CDR1 GTSNPN and CDR2 SVGIG come from the germline V gene (reference sequence). Trimming took 2 bases from V and 3 from J, leaving 15 bases between them. CDR3 in DNA: TGTGCCTGGAGTTCGTACAGGGAAAGGACAGATACGCAGTATTTT. Its translation is CAWSSYRERTDTQYF. Full variable domain (outside the CDR3, taken from reference TRBV30 and TRBJ2-3): SQTIHQWPATLVQPVGSPLSLECTVEGTSNPNLYWYRQAAGRGLQLLFYSVGIGQISSEVPQNLSASRPQDRQFILSSKKLLLSDSGFYLCAWSSYRERTDTQYFGPGTRLTVL.

The chain uses TRBV7-9 and TRBJ2-7; D remains ambiguous. V was pared by 0 bases and J by 2 bases, with 8 bases between. Germline V CDR1 and CDR2: SEHNR, FQNEAQ (reference sequence). The CDR3 runs to 14 residues. CDR3 bases: TGTGCCAGCAGCTTAGCCGGGCTAGCCTACGAGCAGTACTTC. It specifies CASSLAGLAYEQYF.

This clone has only one observation. The genes are TRBV30 and TRBJ1-4, with D possibly matching TRBD1 (5 bases). This CDR3 spans 12 amino acids. CDR1 is GTSNPN, CDR2 SVGIG, per germline (reference sequence). Trimming pared 3 bases from V and 7 bases from J, leaving 9 bases between. CDR3 in amino acids: CAWREGTEKLFF. The CDR3 bases are TGTGCCTGGAGGGAGGGGACTGAAAAACTGTTTTTT.

The chain recombines TRBV9 with TRBJ1-3; maybe TRBD1 (6 bases). The germline CDR1 and CDR2 sequences are SGDLS and YYNGEE. V was cut by 4 bases and J by 0 bases, with 17 bases left in between. CDR3 length: 17 amino acids. CDR3 in amino acids: CASSPGGQSSSGNTIYF. DNA of the CDR3: TGTGCCAGCAGCCCCGGGGGGCAGTCAAGCTCTGGAAACACCATATATTTT.

This clone was counted only a few times. This rearrangement joins TRBV30 to TRBJ1-5; TRBD1 is a possible D gene (5 bases). The germline CDR1 and CDR2 sequences are GTSNPN and SVGIG (reference sequence). The CDR3 is 15 amino acids. The ends were cut back, 0 bases at V and 2 bases at J, with 11 bases in the middle. The CDR3 region is CAWSVLGGGNQPQHF. DNA of the CDR3: TGTGCCTGGAGTGTTTTGGGGGGGGGCAATCAGCCCCAGCATTTT.

The chain couples TRBV5-5 to TRBJ1-2, with D unclear. CDR1 SGHKS and CDR2 YYEKEE come from the germline V gene (reference sequence). The CDR3 loop spans 15 amino acids. V was clipped by 4 bases and J by 4 bases, with 17 bases between them. The CDR3 spells CASSDELGSAYGYTF. The CDR3 bases are TGTGCCAGCAGCGACGAATTAGGGTCGGCCTATGGCTACACCTTC.